The table lists the clone carrying this T cell receptor beta chain with a few counts. Its antigen remains unidentified. Germline CDR1 MGHRA, CDR2 YSYEKL. Trimming left V 0 bases short and J 5 bases short, with 16 bases between. The CDR3 sequence is 16 residues long. These data originate in a study of post-analysis software for immune sequencing data. Study findings and constraints: Normalized Chao1 diversity was significantly lower in multiple sclerosis patients than in controls. In patients, TRBV5-6, TRBV5-1 and TRBV20-1 belonged to roughly five TRBV segments found more frequently than in controls. Clustering by F measure revealed strong co-clustering among samples prepared together in one batch.

TCR beta cDNA libraries had unique molecular identifiers. Out of roughly 0.95 to 11 million T cells, some 500,000 cDNA molecules were generated. TCRdb reprocessed the PCR reads with MiXCR, giving one entry per CDR3 protein. The repertoire holds 150,000 to 200,000 distinct CDR3 sequences, around 36% seen once, with 28% in the top ten. The input for sequencing was blood, taken after autologous hematopoietic stem cell transplantation. The chain carries TRBV4-1 and TRBJ2-5, with D possibly being TRBD1 (6 bases). This TCR derives from a girl aged 5 to 17 with multiple sclerosis. In DNA, the CDR3 is TGCGCCAGCAGCCAAGACCCAGGGGACCCCGGGGAGACCCAGTACTTC. Translation gives CASSQDPGDPGETQYF.